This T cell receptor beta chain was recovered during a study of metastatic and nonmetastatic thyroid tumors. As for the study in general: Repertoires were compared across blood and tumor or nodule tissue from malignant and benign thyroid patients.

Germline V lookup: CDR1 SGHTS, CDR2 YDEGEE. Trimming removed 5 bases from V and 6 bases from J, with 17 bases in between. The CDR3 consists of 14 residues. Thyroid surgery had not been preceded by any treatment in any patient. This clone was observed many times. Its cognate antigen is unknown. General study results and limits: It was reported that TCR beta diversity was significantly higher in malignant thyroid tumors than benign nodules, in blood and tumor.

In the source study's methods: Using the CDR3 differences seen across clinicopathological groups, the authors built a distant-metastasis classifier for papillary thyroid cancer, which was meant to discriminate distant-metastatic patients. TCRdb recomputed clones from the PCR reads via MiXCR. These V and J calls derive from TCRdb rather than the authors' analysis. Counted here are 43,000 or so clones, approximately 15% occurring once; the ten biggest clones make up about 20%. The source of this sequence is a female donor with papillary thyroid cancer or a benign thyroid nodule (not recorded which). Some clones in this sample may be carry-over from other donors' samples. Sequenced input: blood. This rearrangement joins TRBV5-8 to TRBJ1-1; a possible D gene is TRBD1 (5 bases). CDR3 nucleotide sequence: TGTGCCAGCAGGCCGCGCTGGGACGAAGCTGAAGCTTTCTTT. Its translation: CASRPRWDEAEAFF. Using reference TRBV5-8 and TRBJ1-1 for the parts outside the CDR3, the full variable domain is EAGVTQSPTHLIKTRGQQATLRCSPISGHTSVYWYQQALGLGLQFLLWYDEGEERNRGNFPPRFSGRQFPNYSSELNVNALELEDSALYLCASRPRWDEAEAFFGQGTRLTVV.